The T cell receptor (beta chain) under discussion was sequenced for a study of cytomegalovirus exposure and HLA in healthy donors. Remarks on this clone: Its antigen is unknown.

The PCR contained 60 Vbeta and 13 Jbeta primers. Only in-frame clones appear in the TCRdb table, and some are missing; sequencing was by immunoSEQ multiplex PCR. The table includes over 150,000 clones, 80% detected once. Overall study results and limits: Researchers catalogued about 150 TCR beta chains as cytomegalovirus-associated. Later analysis showed most CMV-associated TCR beta chains appearing HLA-restricted.

Sequencing used PBMCs. This TCR was sampled from a man aged 25 to 40 in good health and CMV-seropositive.

The CDR3: CASSLAGQGASEQYF. Here the CDR3 DNA reads TGTGCCAGCAGCTTAGCGGGACAGGGGGCTTCCGAGCAGTACTTC. The rearrangement joins TRBV7-9 to TRBJ2-7; 12 positions agree with TRBD1. J gave up 6 bases and V 0 bases, and 3 bases lay outside the gene matches. The CDR3 consists of 15 residues. The germline CDR1 and CDR2 sequences are SEHNR and FQNEAQ (reference sequence).